Below are 14 T cell receptor beta chains sequenced from a single sample in a study of beta chain features in type 1 diabetes. Findings of the study overall: Type 1 diabetes patients had moderately but significantly shorter TCRB CDR3s in all four CD4+ subsets.

No antigen has been assigned to these receptors. The sequenced template was cDNA made from the entire isolated RNA. The data were produced by immunoSEQ multiplex PCR, yet TCRdb's version contains in-frame clones alone and is incomplete. The sample yields about 650,000 clones, roughly 12% seen once. The sample consisted of naive CD4+ T cells from blood. The receptors derive from a man in his thirties or forties with type 1 diabetes.

The rearrangement links TRBV7-2 to TRBJ2-1; D may correspond to TRBD1 or TRBD2 (7 bases each). The CDR3 runs to 17 residues. Per germline, CDR1 SGHTA and CDR2 FQGNSA. Trimming pared 5 bases from V and 4 bases from J, leaving 21 bases between. DNA for the CDR3: TGTGCCAGCAGCCCTATAGGGGAGGGGGCCTTTTACAATGAGCAGTTCTTC. Encoded protein: CASSPIGEGAFYNEQFF.

This chain connects TRBV6-1 to TRBJ2-7; D is possibly TRBD1 or TRBD2 (6 bases each). Germline assignment: CDR1 MNHNS and CDR2 SASEGT. Trimming cost V 2 bases and J 5 bases, with 13 bases left between them. CDR3 length: 14 residues. For the CDR3, the DNA is TGTGCCAGCAGTGAACGGGGGCTACGTCACGAGCAGTACTTC. Translated, it gives CASSERGLRHEQYF.

The V gene is TRBV30, the J gene TRBJ1-3; no clear D. The CDR3 is 15 residues long. From germline, CDR1 is GTSNPN and CDR2 SVGIG (reference sequence). Trimming removed 0 bases at V and 2 bases at J, with 11 bases between. CDR3 in DNA: TGTGCCTGGAGTGTATTCTCCGGTCCTGGAAACACCATATATTTT. Residues: CAWSVFSGPGNTIYF.

This clone was seen a handful of times. The genes are TRBV7-2 and TRBJ2-4, with 8 bases that match TRBD1. The CDR3 has 16 amino acids. The V and J ends lost 2 bases and 0 bases, in that order; junction bases with no gene match: 3. Germline loops: CDR1 SGHTA, CDR2 FQGNSA. The CDR3 DNA sequence: TGTGCCAGCAGCTTAACAGGGGGTTTAGCCAAAAACATTCAGTACTTC. Amino acids: CASSLTGGLAKNIQYF.

The J gene is TRBJ2-6, the V gene TRBV5-5, with 10 bases fitting TRBD1. V lost 3 bases, J lost 3 bases, and 6 bases stayed unmatched. Per germline, CDR1 SGHKS and CDR2 YYEKEE (reference sequence). The CDR3 has 17 residues. The CDR3 spells CASSSRQGANGANVLTF. CDR3 nucleotides: TGTGCCAGCAGCTCCCGACAGGGGGCAAATGGGGCCAACGTCCTGACTTTC.

This clone appeared a few times. CDR3 loop: CASSEANDPEGYTF. The CDR3 bases are TGTGCCAGCAGTGAAGCGAATGACCCGGAAGGCTACACCTTC. V and J are TRBV6-1 and TRBJ1-2; no clear D gene. The V end was cut by 0 bases, the J end by 8 bases, with 13 bases between. This CDR3 region has 14 residues. In germline, CDR1 is MNHNS, CDR2 SASEGT.

This clone was counted between two and nine times. This chain links TRBV10-3 with TRBJ2-7; D not resolved. Deletions cut 2 bases from V and 6 bases from J, with 14 bases between. The germline V gene encodes CDR1 ENHRY and CDR2 SYGVKD. The CDR3 totals 14 residues. CDR3 amino acids: CAISESPPVGEQYF. In nucleotides, the CDR3 is TGTGCCATCAGTGAGAGTCCACCGGTGGGCGAGCAGTACTTC.

This clone has just a few counts. The rearrangement links TRBV5-1 to TRBJ2-1; D may be TRBD1 (5 bases). Germline CDR1 and CDR2: SGHRS and YFSETQ. The ends were cut back, 0 bases at V and 8 bases at J, with 6 bases in the middle. The CDR3 runs to 12 residues. The CDR3: CASSLGGYEQFF. The CDR3 coding sequence is TGCGCCAGCAGCTTGGGGGGCTATGAGCAGTTCTTC.

This clone has a handful of counts. The V gene is TRBV11-3, the J gene TRBJ1-3; weak D call: TRBD1 (6 bases). Germline CDR1 and CDR2: SGHNT and YENEEA. V was clipped by 3 bases and J by 1 base, with 10 bases between them. CDR3 length: 15 amino acids. The CDR3: CASSLDSRSGNTIYF. The CDR3 DNA reads as TGTGCCAGCAGCTTGGACAGTCGATCTGGAAACACCATATATTTT.

This clone was recorded a few times. The V call is TRBV14, the J call TRBJ2-1; TRBD2 matches 12 bases. This CDR3 is 15 amino acids long. V lost 4 bases to trimming and J lost 4 bases; unmatched junction nucleotides: 2. Germline V gene data show CDR1 as SGHDN and CDR2 as FVKESK. CDR3 amino acids: CASSPGTSGYNEQFF. In nucleotides, the CDR3 is TGTGCCAGCAGCCCCGGGACTAGCGGGTACAATGAGCAGTTCTTC.

Only a few counts were recorded for this clone. The chain combines TRBV4-1 with TRBJ2-3, with TRBD1 as a possible D gene (6 bases). Germline V gene sequence: CDR1 MGHRA, CDR2 YSYEKL. This CDR3 has 14 residues. Trimming shortened V by 6 bases and J by 6 bases, and 16 bases separated the two germline ends. The chain's CDR3 is CASSHRVFEDTQYF. The CDR3 region has the DNA TGCGCCAGCAGTCACAGGGTTTTTGAGGATACGCAGTATTTT.

This clone has only a few counts. The rearrangement links TRBV7-2 to TRBJ2-2; D call uncertain. The CDR3 runs to 13 residues. Germline CDR1 reads SGHTA; CDR2 reads FQGNSA. Trimming left V 1 base short and J 5 bases short, with 5 bases between. The CDR3: CASSLDRTGELFF. The CDR3 DNA is TGTGCCAGCAGCTTAGATCGAACCGGGGAGCTGTTTTTT.

The V call is TRBV29-1, the J call TRBJ2-1, with 8 bases fitting TRBD2. This CDR3 has 14 amino acids. The J segment lost 7 bases and the V segment lost 3 bases, leaving 8 bases of the junction unmatched. The germline gives CDR1 SQVTM, CDR2 ANQGSEA. The CDR3 bases are TGCAGCGTTGACGCGGGGGGCCGAGTAAATGAGCAGTTCTTC. Encoded protein: CSVDAGGRVNEQFF.

The chain has TRBV11-2 and TRBJ2-4; D ambiguous. V was cut by 5 bases and J by 2 bases, with 7 bases left in between. This CDR3 comprises 13 residues. The germline V gene has CDR1 SGHAT and CDR2 FQNNGV. The CDR3 protein is CASSPQTKNIQYF. The CDR3 DNA reads TGTGCCAGCAGCCCGCAGACCAAAAACATTCAGTACTTC.